This T cell receptor beta chain was observed in a study of PD-1 and CTLA-4 blockade in melanoma. Only in-frame clones appear in the TCRdb table, and some are missing; sequencing was by immunoSEQ multiplex PCR. This sample has about 30,000 clones, with 85% to 90% found just once. The germline V gene encodes CDR1 MGHRA and CDR2 YSYEKL. V lost 1 base and J lost 7, with 16 bases in between. The CDR3 length is 15 residues. V is TRBV4-1 and J is TRBJ1-2; a weak D match, TRBD1 (5 bases). The TCR originated in a human donor with melanoma. Specimen: CD8+ T cells from peripheral blood, collected before anti-PD-1 treatment. CDR3 bases: TGCGCCAGCAGCCAAGGGCAGGGAGGGTCCGGTGGCTACACCTTC. It specifies CASSQGQGGSGGYTF.